This T cell receptor beta chain was identified during a study of blood T cell repertoires in COVID-19. Authors' data handling: Amplification of reference gene primers provided the estimated nucleated cell counts. Method: immunoSEQ multiplex PCR; TCRdb's copy keeps in-frame clones and lacks some. The V and J calls and clone size are taken from that table; D and trimming were inferred from the DNA. The table has 150,000 to 200,000 clones, more than 75% seen once. This clone appeared once. The junction differs from germline at one of its ends, possibly a read error. Looked up from germline, CDR1 is SGHTA and CDR2 is FQGTGA. This CDR3 comprises 16 residues.

The chain carries TRBV7-3 and TRBJ2-3, with 10 bases matching TRBD1. The TCR was taken from a woman aged 65 to 85 with COVID-19, enrolled during active disease. The specimen sequenced was peripheral blood. CDR3 in amino acids: CASSLTGTGGTDTQYF. The DNA for the CDR3 is TGTGCCAGCAGCCTAACAGGGACAGGGGGCACAGATACGCAGTATTTT. Full variable domain (remainder filled in from reference TRBV7-3 and TRBJ2-3): GAGVSQTPSNKVTEKGKYVELRCDPISGHTALYWYRQSLGQGPEFLIYFQGTGAADDSGLPNDRFFAVRPEGSVSTLKIQRTERGDSAVYLCASSLTGTGGTDTQYFGPGTRLTVL.